The 21 T cell receptor beta chains below were found in one sample sequenced in a study of blood T cells in healthy people across ages. It was with a sample-barcoded 5' primer and a J-beta primer mix that a second PCR of about 7 to 12 cycles was run. TCRdb re-called the 5' RACE reads through MiXCR, storing one row per CDR3 protein. The sample lists approximately 1.5 million distinct CDR3 sequences; about 45% were seen once. Sequences were obtained from blood. These receptors originate from a woman between 18 and 29 years old in good health.

This clonotype was recorded a few times. CDR3 in DNA: TGTGCCAGCAGCCCCGGGACCCACACAGATACGCAGTATTTT. It yields the protein CASSPGTHTDTQYF. The V and J genes are TRBV7-2 and TRBJ2-3; D could derive from TRBD1 or TRBD2 (5 bases each). The CDR3 contains 14 residues. The V end lost 5 bases, the J end lost 2 bases, and 11 bases lay between the germline ends. In germline, CDR1 is SGHTA, CDR2 FQGNSA.

This clonotype was counted only a few times. The rearrangement links TRBV6-5 to TRBJ1-6; D is possibly TRBD1 (5 bases). The CDR3 sequence is 14 residues long. Germline-derived CDR1 and CDR2 are MNHEY and SVGAGI. The V and J ends lost 3 bases and 7 bases respectively, with 10 bases between them. CDR3 DNA sequence: TGTGCCAGCAGTTATCGAGGGGCGAATTCACCCCTCCACTTT. This translates into CASSYRGANSPLHF.

The rearrangement uses TRBV20-1 and TRBJ2-2; 8 positions agree with TRBD2. Germline loops: CDR1 DFQATT, CDR2 SNEGSKA (reference sequence). V was clipped by 3 bases and J by 2 bases; unmatched bases: 2. There are 14 residues in the CDR3. The CDR3 here is CSASSGANTGELFF. DNA of the CDR3: TGCAGTGCTAGTAGCGGGGCCAACACCGGGGAGCTGTTTTTT.

This clonotype was counted only a few times. The chain joins TRBV7-2 to TRBJ1-1; D is ambiguous. The CDR3 extends over 15 amino acids. V was clipped by 5 bases and J by 1 base, with 14 bases between them. CDR1 is SGHTA and CDR2 is FQGNSA in the germline V gene. The CDR3 reads CASSPRRPSNTEAFF. The CDR3 nucleotides read TGTGCCAGCAGCCCTCGTCGGCCCTCGAACACTGAAGCTTTCTTT.

A word on this clonotype: Germline is not matched at one junction end, which may reflect a read error. This rearrangement joins TRBV4-1 to TRBJ2-7, with 7 bases lining up with TRBD1. Looked up from germline, CDR1 is MGHRA and CDR2 is YSYEKL. This CDR3 comprises 14 residues. The CDR3 spells CASNQRQGSYEQYF. CDR3 nucleotides: TGCGCCAGCAACCAACGACAGGGCTCCTACGAGCAGTACTTC.

Only one count was recorded for this clonotype. The CDR3, as DNA: TGTGCCAGCAGCCCCTACAGGGGGGGCTACGAGCAGTACTTC. Its protein product is CASSPYRGGYEQYF. This chain joins TRBV16 and TRBJ2-7, with D possibly matching TRBD1 (8 bases). V was trimmed by 4 bases and J by 3 bases, leaving 13 bases between them. CDR1 is KGHSY, CDR2 FQNENV, per germline. This CDR3 spans 14 amino acids.

The chain uses TRBV4-1 and TRBJ1-6; tentative D call: TRBD1 (5 bases). Trimming pared 0 bases from V and 8 bases from J, leaving 11 bases between. The CDR3 is made up of 15 amino acids. Germline-derived CDR1 and CDR2 are MGHRA and YSYEKL. The CDR3 loop is CASSQEGQGHSPLHF. The CDR3 nucleotides are TGCGCCAGCAGCCAAGAGGGGCAGGGCCATTCACCCCTCCACTTT.

The CDR3 protein is CARSTSDRELAKNIQYF. The CDR3 DNA reads as TGTGCCAGATCAACCTCCGACAGGGAACTAGCCAAAAACATTCAGTACTTC. This chain links TRBV3-1 with TRBJ2-4; TRBD1 aligns across 7 bases. The CDR3 sequence is 17 residues long. The V gene's germline CDR1 is LGHDT and CDR2 YNNKEL (reference sequence). V lost 9 bases to trimming and J lost 0 bases; unmatched junction nucleotides: 14.

This clonotype came up a few times. V gene TRBV5-1 combines with J gene TRBJ2-5; TRBD1 is a possible D gene (5 bases). This CDR3 is 14 amino acids long. Germline V gene sequence: CDR1 SGHRS, CDR2 YFSETQ. V lost 3 bases and J 2 bases, leaving 11 bases between the germline ends. CDR3 loop: CASSSRTSQETQYF. DNA of the CDR3: TGCGCCAGCAGCTCTCGGACAAGTCAAGAGACCCAGTACTTC.

This clonotype was found a few times. This chain uses TRBV2 with TRBJ1-6; no clear D. Germline V gene data show CDR1 as SNHLY and CDR2 as FYNNEI. Trimming took 2 bases from V and 5 from J, leaving 10 bases between them. The CDR3 runs 15 residues. The CDR3 sequence is CASSERRTNNSPLHF. Here the CDR3 DNA reads TGTGCCAGCAGTGAACGGCGCACAAATAATTCACCCCTCCACTTT.

This clonotype was counted only a few times. The chain links TRBV7-2 to TRBJ2-1, with 11 nucleotides matching TRBD2. The length of the CDR3 is 19 residues. V lost 2 bases to trimming and J lost 6 bases; unmatched junction nucleotides: 15. Germline V lookup: CDR1 SGHTA, CDR2 FQGNSA. The CDR3 nucleotides are TGTGCCAGCAGCTTATTTCCTAGCGGGGGGCCTTCCAAAGCCAATGAGCAGTTCTTC. Translation: CASSLFPSGGPSKANEQFF.

In its sample, this clonotype was seen many times. This chain joins TRBV12-3 or TRBV12-4 and TRBJ1-2, with unresolved D. Trimming removed 3 bases from V and 8 bases from J, with 10 bases in between. The CDR3 sequence is 12 residues long. CDR3 region: CASSFGNLGYTF. Written as DNA, the CDR3 is TGTGCCAGCAGTTTTGGGAACCTCGGCTACACCTTC.

This clonotype came up once. This chain joins TRBV11-1 and TRBJ2-5, with 7 positions matching TRBD1. Judging by the DNA end, TRBJ2-1 fits better; the J call may be wrong. From germline, CDR1 is SGHAT and CDR2 FQDESV (reference sequence). The length of the CDR3 is 15 residues. CDR3 sequence: CASSHWDRLQETQFF. In DNA form, the CDR3 reads TGTGCCAGCAGCCATTGGGACAGATTGCAAGAGACCCAGTTCTTC.

This clonotype appeared a few times. This sequence joins TRBV25-1 and TRBJ2-5; D gene unclear. The V end lost 5 bases, the J end lost 5 bases, and 18 bases lay between the germline ends. The CDR3 is 15 residues long. Germline V gene sequence: CDR1 MGHDK, CDR2 SYGVNS. CDR3 DNA sequence: TGTGCCAGCAGTCCCTTAGGGCTGGCGGCGGAGACCCAGTACTTC. Translation: CASSPLGLAAETQYF.

CDR3 nucleotides: TGTGCCACCAGCGAGTATTTCTCCTACGAGCAGTACTTC. This sequence encodes CATSEYFSYEQYF. This sequence joins TRBV15 and TRBJ2-7; D is uncertain. Between the trimmed V and J ends, which lost 5 bases and 0 bases, there was a span of 8 bases. The CDR3 contains 13 residues. CDR1 is LNHNV and CDR2 is YYDKDF in the germline V gene (reference sequence).

This clonotype was observed a few times. The chain recombines TRBV13 with TRBJ2-1; D call uncertain. The CDR3 is 15 residues long. With 2 bases removed from V and 0 bases from J, the gap between germline ends came to 8 bases. Germline-derived CDR1 and CDR2 are PRHDT and FYEKMQ (reference sequence). The chain's CDR3 is CASSLSAFSYNEQFF. Written as DNA, the CDR3 is TGTGCCAGCAGCTTATCGGCCTTCTCCTACAATGAGCAGTTCTTC.

V gene TRBV20-1 combines with J gene TRBJ2-1; tentative D call: TRBD1 (6 bases). The J call is in doubt because the DNA end fits TRBJ2-7 better. Germline V gene sequence: CDR1 DFQATT, CDR2 SNEGSKA (reference sequence). CDR3 size: 16 residues. This chain's CDR3 is CSAPPRGGVSYNEQYF. The CDR3 nucleotides read TGCAGTGCTCCCCCCCGAGGGGGAGTGTCCTACAATGAGCAGTACTTC.

The table lists this clonotype with a few counts. V and J are TRBV27 and TRBJ2-5; 9 bases are shared with TRBD2. Trimming at V came to 5 bases and at J to 5 bases, leaving 3 bases not matched to a gene. This CDR3 has 13 amino acids. CDR1 is MNHEY and CDR2 is SMNVEV in the germline V gene (reference sequence). Here the CDR3 DNA reads TGTGCCAGCAGTGCGGGAGGGGTTGAGACCCAGTACTTC. This translates into CASSAGGVETQYF.

The rearrangement joins TRBV4-1 to TRBJ2-3; 8 bases align to TRBD2. V dropped 0 bases and J dropped 2; count of bases not matched to a gene: 7. The CDR3 is made up of 17 amino acids. Germline V gene lookup returns CDR1 MGHRA and CDR2 YSYEKL. The CDR3 region is CASSQDPGGRITDTQYF. CDR3 nucleotides: TGCGCCAGCAGCCAAGATCCGGGCGGGAGGATCACAGATACGCAGTATTTT.

This clonotype was observed a handful of times. The chain links TRBV5-5 to TRBJ2-7; D is perhaps TRBD1 (5 bases). Per the germline V gene, CDR1 is SGHKS and CDR2 is YYEKEE (reference sequence). The CDR3 totals 12 residues. The V end lost 2 bases, the J end lost 7 bases, and 10 bases lay between the germline ends. The CDR3 DNA reads TGTGCCAGCAGCTTTTCGGACATGGAGCAGTACTTC. It encodes CASSFSDMEQYF.

The table lists this clonotype with a few counts. The chain carries TRBV2 and TRBJ2-5, with D perhaps given as TRBD1 or TRBD2 (5 bases each). CDR1 and CDR2 (germline): SNHLY, FYNNEI. The CDR3 has 11 residues. V was clipped by 6 bases and J by 6 bases, with 8 bases between them. Here the CDR3 reads CASRGEQTQYF. CDR3 nucleotide sequence: TGTGCCAGCAGGGGGGAACAGACCCAGTACTTC.